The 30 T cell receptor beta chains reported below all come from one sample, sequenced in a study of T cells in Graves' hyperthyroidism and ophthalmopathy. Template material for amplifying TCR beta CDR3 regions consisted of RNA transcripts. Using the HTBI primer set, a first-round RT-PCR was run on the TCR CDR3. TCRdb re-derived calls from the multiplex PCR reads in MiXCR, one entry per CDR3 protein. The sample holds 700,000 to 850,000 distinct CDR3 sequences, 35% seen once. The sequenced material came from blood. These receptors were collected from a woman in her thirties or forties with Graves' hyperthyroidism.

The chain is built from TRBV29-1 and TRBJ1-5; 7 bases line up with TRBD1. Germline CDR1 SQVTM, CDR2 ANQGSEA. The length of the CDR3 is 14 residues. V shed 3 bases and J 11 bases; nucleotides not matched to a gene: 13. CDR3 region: CSVDGQGGSETQHF. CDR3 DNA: TGCAGCGTTGATGGCCAGGGGGGCTCAGAGACCCAGCATTTT.

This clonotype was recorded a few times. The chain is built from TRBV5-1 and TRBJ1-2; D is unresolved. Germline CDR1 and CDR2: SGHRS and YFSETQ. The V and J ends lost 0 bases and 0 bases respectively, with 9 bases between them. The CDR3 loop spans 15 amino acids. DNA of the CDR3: TGCGCCAGCAGCTTGGAGGACGGAGCTAACTATGGCTACACCTTC. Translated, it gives CASSLEDGANYGYTF.

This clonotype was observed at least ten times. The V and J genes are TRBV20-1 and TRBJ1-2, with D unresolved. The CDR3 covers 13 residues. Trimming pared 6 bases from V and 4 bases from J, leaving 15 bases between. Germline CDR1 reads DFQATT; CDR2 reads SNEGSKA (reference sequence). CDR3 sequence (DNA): TGCAGTGCGCATGACGGGCCTAGCTATGGCTACACCTTC. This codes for CSAHDGPSYGYTF.

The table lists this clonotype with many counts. CDR3 protein: CATSRDRGGQPQHF. DNA for the CDR3: TGTGCCACCAGCAGAGACAGGGGAGGTCAGCCCCAGCATTTT. The chain combines TRBV15 with TRBJ1-5, with D maybe TRBD1 (6 bases). The CDR3 is made up of 14 amino acids. Germline V CDR1 and CDR2: LNHNV, YYDKDF (reference sequence). Trimming removed 0 bases from V and 6 bases from J, with 9 bases in between.

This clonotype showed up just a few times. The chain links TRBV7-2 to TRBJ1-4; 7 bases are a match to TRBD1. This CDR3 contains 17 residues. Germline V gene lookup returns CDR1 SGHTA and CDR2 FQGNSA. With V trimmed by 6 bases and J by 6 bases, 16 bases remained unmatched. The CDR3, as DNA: TGTGCCAGCAGTTACCGGGACAGAGCAGACAAGTATGAAAAACTGTTTTTT. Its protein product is CASSYRDRADKYEKLFF.

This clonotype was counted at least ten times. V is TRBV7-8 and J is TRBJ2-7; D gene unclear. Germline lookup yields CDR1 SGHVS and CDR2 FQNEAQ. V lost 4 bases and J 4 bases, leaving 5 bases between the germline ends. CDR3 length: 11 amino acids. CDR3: CASSYNYEQYF. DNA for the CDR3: TGTGCCAGCAGCTACAATTACGAGCAGTACTTC.

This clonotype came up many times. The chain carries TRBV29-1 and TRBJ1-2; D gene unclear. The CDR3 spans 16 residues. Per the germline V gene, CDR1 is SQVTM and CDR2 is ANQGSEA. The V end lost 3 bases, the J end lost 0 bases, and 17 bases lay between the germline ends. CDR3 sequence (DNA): TGCAGCGTTGATGGTGGGCCCGAAGCGGCTAACTATGGCTACACCTTC. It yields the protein CSVDGGPEAANYGYTF.

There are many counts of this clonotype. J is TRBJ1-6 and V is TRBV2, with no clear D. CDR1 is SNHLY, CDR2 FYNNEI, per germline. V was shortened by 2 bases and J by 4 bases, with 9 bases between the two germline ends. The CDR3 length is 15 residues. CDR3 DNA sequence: TGTGCCAGCAGTGAATCAGTGAGTTATAATTCACCCCTCCACTTT. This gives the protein CASSESVSYNSPLHF.

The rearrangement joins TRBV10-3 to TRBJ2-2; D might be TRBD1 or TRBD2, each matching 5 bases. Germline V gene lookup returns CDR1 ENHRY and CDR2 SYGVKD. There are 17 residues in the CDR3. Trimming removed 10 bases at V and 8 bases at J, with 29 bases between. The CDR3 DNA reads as TGTGCCAGCTCACCGGGGTACCGCGTCGCCACAGGAGGGGAGCTGTTTTTT. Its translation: CASSPGYRVATGGELFF.

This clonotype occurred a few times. CDR3 in amino acids: CASSQGPGSTGEKLFF. In DNA, the CDR3 is TGTGCCAGCAGCCAGGGGCCTGGCTCAACGGGGGAAAAACTGTTTTTT. This chain connects TRBV14 to TRBJ1-4, with D possibly being TRBD1 (5 bases). Between the trimmed V and J ends, which lost 3 bases and 8 bases, there was a span of 19 bases. The CDR3 length is 16 residues. Germline CDR1 SGHDN, CDR2 FVKESK.

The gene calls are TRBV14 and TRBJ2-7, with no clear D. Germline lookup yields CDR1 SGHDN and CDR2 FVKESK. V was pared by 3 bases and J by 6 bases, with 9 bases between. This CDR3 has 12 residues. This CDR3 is CASSQSRFEQYF. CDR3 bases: TGTGCCAGCAGCCAGTCACGGTTCGAGCAGTACTTC.

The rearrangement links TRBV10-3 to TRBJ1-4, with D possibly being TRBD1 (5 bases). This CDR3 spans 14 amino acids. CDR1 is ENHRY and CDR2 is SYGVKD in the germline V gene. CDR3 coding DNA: TGTGCTAGGCCTGCGGGACCTCCTAATGAAAAACTGTTTTTT. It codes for CARPAGPPNEKLFF.

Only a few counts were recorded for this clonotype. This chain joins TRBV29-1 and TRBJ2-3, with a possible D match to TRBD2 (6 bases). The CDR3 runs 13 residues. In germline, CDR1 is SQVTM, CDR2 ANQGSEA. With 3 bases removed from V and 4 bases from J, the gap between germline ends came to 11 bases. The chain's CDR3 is CSVDSGGSDTQYF. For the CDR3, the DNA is TGCAGCGTTGACTCCGGGGGATCAGATACGCAGTATTTT.

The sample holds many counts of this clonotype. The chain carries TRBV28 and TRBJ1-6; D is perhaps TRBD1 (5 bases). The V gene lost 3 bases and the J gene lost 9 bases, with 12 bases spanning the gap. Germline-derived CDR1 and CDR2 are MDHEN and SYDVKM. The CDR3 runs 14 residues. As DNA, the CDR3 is TGTGCCAGCAGTTTGGGGCGGGCTCGTTCACCCCTCCACTTT. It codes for CASSLGRARSPLHF.

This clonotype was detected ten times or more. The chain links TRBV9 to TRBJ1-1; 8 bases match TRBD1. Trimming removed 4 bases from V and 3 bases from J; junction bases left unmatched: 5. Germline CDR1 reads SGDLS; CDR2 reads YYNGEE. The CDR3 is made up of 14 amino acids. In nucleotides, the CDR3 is TGTGCCAGCAGCAAGGACAGGGCGGACACTGAAGCTTTCTTT. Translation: CASSKDRADTEAFF.

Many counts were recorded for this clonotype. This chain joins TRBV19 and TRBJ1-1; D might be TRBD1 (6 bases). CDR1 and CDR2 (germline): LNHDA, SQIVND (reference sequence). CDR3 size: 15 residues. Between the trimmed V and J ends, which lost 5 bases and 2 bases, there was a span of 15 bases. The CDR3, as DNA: TGTGCCAGTAGTCAGAACAGGGTAGGAAACACTGAAGCTTTCTTT. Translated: CASSQNRVGNTEAFF.

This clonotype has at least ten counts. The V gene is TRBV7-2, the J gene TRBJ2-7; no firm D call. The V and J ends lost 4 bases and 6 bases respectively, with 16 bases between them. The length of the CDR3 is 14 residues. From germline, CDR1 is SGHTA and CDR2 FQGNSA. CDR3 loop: CASSSSLSTVEQYF. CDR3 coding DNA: TGTGCCAGCAGCTCCTCCCTGTCGACGGTCGAGCAGTACTTC.

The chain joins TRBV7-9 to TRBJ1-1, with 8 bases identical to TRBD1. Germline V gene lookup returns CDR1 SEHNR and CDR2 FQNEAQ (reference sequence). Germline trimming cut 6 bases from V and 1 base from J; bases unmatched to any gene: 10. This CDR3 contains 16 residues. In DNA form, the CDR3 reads TGTGCCAGCAGTTCGCTTGGACAGGGATGGAACACTGAAGCTTTCTTT. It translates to CASSSLGQGWNTEAFF.

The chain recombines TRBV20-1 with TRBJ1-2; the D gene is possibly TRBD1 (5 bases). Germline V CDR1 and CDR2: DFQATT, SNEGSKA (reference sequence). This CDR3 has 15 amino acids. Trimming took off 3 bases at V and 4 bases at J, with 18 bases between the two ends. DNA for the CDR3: TGCAGTGCTAGCGAATGGCGGGGCGGGGGCTATGGCTACACCTTC. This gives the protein CSASEWRGGGYGYTF.

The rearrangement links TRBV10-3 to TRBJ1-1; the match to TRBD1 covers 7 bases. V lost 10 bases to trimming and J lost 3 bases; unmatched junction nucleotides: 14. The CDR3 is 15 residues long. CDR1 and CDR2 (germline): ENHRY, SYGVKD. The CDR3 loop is CASTDRLILDTEAFF. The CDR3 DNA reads TGTGCCAGCACGGACAGGTTGATTTTGGACACTGAAGCTTTCTTT.

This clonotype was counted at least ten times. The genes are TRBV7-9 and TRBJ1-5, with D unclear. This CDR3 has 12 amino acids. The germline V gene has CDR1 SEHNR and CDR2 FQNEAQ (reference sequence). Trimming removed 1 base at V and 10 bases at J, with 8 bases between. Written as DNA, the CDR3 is TGTGCCAGCAGCTTAGACTACAATCCCCAGCATTTT. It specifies CASSLDYNPQHF.

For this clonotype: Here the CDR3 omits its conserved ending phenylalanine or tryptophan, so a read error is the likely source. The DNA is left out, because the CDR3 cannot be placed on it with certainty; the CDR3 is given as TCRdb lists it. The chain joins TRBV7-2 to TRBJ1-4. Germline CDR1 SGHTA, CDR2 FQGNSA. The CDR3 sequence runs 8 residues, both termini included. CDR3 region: CASSYTVL.

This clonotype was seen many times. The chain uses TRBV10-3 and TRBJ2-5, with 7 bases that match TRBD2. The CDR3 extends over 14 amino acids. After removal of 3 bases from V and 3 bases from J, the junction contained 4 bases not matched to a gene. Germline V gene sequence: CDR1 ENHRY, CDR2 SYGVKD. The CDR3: CAISDLAGEETQYF. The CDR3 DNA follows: TGTGCCATCAGTGATTTGGCGGGAGAAGAGACCCAGTACTTC.

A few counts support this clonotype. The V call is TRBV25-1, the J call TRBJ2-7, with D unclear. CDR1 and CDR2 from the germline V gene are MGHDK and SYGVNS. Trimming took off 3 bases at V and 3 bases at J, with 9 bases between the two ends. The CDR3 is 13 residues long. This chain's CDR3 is CASSDLGRYEQYF. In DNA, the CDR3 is TGTGCCAGCAGTGATCTCGGACGCTACGAGCAGTACTTC.

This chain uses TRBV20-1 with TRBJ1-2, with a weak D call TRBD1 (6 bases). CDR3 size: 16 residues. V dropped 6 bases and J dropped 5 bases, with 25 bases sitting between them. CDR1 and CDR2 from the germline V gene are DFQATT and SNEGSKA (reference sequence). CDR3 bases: TGCAGTGCCATCAGTGCCACCTCGACAGGCAGATATGGCTACACCTTC. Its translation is CSAISATSTGRYGYTF.

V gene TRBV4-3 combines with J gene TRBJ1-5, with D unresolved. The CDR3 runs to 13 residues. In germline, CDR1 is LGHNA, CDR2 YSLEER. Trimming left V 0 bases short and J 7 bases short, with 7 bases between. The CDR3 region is CASSQDFGQPQHF. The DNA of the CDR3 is TGCGCCAGCAGCCAAGATTTTGGGCAGCCCCAGCATTTT.

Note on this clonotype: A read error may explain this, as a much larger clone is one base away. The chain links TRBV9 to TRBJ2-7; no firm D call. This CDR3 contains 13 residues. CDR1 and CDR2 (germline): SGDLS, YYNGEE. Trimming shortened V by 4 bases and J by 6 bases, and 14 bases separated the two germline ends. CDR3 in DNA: TGTGCCAGCAGCCAAGCCCCTTGGGGCGAGCAGTACTTC. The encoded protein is CASSQAPWGEQYF.

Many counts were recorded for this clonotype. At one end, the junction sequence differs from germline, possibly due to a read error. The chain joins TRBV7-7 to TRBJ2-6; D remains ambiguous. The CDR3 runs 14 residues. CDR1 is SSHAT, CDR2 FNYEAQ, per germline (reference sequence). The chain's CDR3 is CASSIDPGANVLTF. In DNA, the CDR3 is TGTGCTAGCAGCATAGACCCTGGGGCCAACGTCCTGACTTTC.

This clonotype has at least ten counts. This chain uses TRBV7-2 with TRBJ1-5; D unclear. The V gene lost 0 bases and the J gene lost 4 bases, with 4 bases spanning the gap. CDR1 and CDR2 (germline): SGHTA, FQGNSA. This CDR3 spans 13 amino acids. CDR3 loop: CASSLAVNQPQHF. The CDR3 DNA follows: TGTGCCAGCAGCTTAGCCGTGAATCAGCCCCAGCATTTT. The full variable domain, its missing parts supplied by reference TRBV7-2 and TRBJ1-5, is GAGVSQSPSNKVTEKGKDVELRCDPISGHTALYWYRQSLGQGLEFLIYFQGNSAPDKSGLPSDRFSAERTGGSVSTLTIQRTQQEDSAVYLCASSLAVNQPQHFGDGTRLSIL.

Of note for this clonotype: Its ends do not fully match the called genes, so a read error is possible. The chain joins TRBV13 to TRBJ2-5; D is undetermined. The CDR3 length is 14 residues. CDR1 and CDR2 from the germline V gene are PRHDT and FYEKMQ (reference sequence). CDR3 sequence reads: CAGSIQRNQETQYF. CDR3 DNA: TGTGCCGGCAGCATACAACGGAACCAAGAGACCCAGTACTTC. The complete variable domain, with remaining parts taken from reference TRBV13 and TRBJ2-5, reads AAGVIQSPRHLIKEKRETATLKCYPIPRHDTVYWYQQGPGQDPQFLISFYEKMQSDKGSIPDRFSAQQFSDYHSELNMSSLELGDSALYFCAGSIQRNQETQYFGPGTRLLVL.